This T cell receptor (beta chain) derives from a study of OX40 agonist ivuxolimab in advanced cancers. Study information: Those treated in dose escalation had hepatocellular carcinoma, melanoma, renal cell cancer or head and neck cancer. General study results and limits: With doses of 0.1-3.0 mg/kg, partial responders showed among the lowest clonal expansion. Certain nonresponders likewise exhibited a low normalized T-cell clonal expansion.

This CDR3 is 13 amino acids long. The V end lost 4 bases, the J end lost 10 bases, and 16 bases lay between the germline ends. From germline, CDR1 is SGHVS and CDR2 FNYEAQ. This clone was seen a single time. The target antigen is unknown. Some clones are missing from TCRdb's copy, which holds only in-frame ones; the method was immunoSEQ multiplex PCR. The data contain tens of thousands of clones, under 90% of them singletons. Sample: CD4+ or CD8+ T cells sorted from blood, taken in a trial of the OX40 agonist ivuxolimab. This TCR was sampled from an adult with an advanced solid tumor such as melanoma, head and neck, liver or kidney cancer. The gene calls are TRBV7-6 and TRBJ1-1; D uncertain. This CDR3 is CASSSQSGSGAFF. CDR3 nucleotide sequence: TGTGCCAGCAGCTCCCAGTCCGGCTCTGGAGCTTTCTTT.